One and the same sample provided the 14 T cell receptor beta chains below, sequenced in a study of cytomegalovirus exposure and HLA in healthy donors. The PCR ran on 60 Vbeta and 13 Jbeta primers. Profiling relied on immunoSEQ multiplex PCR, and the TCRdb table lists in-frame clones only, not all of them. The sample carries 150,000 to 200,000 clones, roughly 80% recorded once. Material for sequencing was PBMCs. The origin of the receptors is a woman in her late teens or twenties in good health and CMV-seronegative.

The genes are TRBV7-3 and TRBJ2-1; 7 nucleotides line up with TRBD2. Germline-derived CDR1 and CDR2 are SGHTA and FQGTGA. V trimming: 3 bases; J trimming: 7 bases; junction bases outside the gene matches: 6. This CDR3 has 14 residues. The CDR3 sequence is CASSFVGGLNEQFF. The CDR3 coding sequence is TGTGCCAGCAGCTTCGTCGGGGGACTAAATGAGCAGTTCTTC.

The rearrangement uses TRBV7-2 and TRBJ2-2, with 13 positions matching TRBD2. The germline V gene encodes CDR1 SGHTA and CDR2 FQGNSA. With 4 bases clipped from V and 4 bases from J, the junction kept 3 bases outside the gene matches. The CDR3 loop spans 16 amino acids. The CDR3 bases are TGTGCCAGCAGCTCCCGACTAGCGGGAGGCACCGGGGAGCTGTTTTTT. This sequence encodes CASSSRLAGGTGELFF.

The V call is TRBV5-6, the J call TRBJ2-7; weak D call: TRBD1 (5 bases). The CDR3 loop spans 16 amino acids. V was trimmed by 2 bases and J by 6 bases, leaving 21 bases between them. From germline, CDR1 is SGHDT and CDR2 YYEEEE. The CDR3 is CASSFDSTSGYSEQYF. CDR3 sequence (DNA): TGTGCCAGCAGCTTTGATTCGACGTCAGGGTATTCCGAGCAGTACTTC.

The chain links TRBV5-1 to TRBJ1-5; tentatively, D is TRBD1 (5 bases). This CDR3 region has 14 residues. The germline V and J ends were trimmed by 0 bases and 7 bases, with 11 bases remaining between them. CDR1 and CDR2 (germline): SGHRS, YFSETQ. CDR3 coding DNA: TGCGCCAGCAGCTTGGAAACAGGCGGACAGCCCCAGCATTTT. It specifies CASSLETGGQPQHF.

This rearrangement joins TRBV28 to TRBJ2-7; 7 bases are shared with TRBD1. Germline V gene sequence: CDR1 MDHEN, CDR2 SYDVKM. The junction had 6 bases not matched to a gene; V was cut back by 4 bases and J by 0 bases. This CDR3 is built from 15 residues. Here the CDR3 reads CASSWGQRISYEQYF. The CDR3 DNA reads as TGTGCCAGCAGTTGGGGACAGCGGATCTCCTACGAGCAGTACTTC.

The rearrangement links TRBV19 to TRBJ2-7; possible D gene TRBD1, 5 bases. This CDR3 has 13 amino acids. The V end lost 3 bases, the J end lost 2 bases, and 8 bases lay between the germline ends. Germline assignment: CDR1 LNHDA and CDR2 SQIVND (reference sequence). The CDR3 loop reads CASSIQGTYEQYF. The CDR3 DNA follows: TGTGCCAGTAGTATCCAGGGAACCTACGAGCAGTACTTC. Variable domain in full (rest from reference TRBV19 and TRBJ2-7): DGGITQSPKYLFRKEGQNVTLSCEQNLNHDAMYWYRQDPGQGLRLIYYSQIVNDFQKGDIAEGYSVSREKKESFPLTVTSAQKNPTAFYLCASSIQGTYEQYFGPGTRLTVT.

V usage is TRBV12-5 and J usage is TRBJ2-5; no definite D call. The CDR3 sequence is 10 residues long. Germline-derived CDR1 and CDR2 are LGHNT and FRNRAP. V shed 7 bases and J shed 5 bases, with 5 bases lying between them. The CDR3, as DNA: TGTGCTAGTGCCGTGGAGACCCAGTACTTC. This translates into CASAVETQYF.

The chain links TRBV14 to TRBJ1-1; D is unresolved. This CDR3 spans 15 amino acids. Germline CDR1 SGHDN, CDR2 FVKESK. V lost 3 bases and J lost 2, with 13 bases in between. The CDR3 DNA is TGTGCCAGCAGCCAGGAAGCCGGAGTTAACACTGAAGCTTTCTTT. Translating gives CASSQEAGVNTEAFF.

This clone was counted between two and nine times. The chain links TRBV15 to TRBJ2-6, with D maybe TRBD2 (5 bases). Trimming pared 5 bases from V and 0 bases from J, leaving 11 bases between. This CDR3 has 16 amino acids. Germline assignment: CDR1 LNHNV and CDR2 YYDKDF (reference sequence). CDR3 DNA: TGTGCCACCAGCGGGTCCGAGGGCTCTGGGGCCAACGTCCTGACTTTC. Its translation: CATSGSEGSGANVLTF.

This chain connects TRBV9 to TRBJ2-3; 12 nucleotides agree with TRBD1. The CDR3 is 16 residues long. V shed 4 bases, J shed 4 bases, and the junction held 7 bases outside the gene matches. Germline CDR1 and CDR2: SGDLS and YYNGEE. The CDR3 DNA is TGTGCCAGCAGCCTAGGGACAGGGGGCTTTGCAGATACGCAGTATTTT. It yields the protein CASSLGTGGFADTQYF. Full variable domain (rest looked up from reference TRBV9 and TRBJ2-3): DSGVTQTPKHLITATGQRVTLRCSPRSGDLSVYWYQQSLDQGLQFLIQYYNGEERAKGNILERFSAQQFPDLHSELNLSSLELGDSALYFCASSLGTGGFADTQYFGPGTRLTVL.

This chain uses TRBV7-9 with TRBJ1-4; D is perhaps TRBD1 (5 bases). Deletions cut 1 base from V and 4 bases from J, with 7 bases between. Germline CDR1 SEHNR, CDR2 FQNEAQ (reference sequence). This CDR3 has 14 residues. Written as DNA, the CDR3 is TGTGCCAGCAGCTTAGAGACAGTTAATGAAAAACTGTTTTTT. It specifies CASSLETVNEKLFF. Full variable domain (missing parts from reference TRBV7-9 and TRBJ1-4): DTGVSQNPRHKITKRGQNVTFRCDPISEHNRLYWYRQTLGQGPEFLTYFQNEAQLEKSRLLSDRFSAERPKGSFSTLEIQRTEQGDSAMYLCASSLETVNEKLFFGSGTQLSVL.

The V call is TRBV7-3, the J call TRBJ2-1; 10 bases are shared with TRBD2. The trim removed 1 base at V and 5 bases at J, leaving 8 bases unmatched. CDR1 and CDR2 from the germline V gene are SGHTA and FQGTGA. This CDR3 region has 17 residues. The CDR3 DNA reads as TGTGCCAGCAGCTTAATGAGTATAACTAGCGGGGACAATGAGCAGTTCTTC. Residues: CASSLMSITSGDNEQFF. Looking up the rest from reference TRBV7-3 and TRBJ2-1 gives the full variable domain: GAGVSQTPSNKVTEKGKYVELRCDPISGHTALYWYRQSLGQGPEFLIYFQGTGAADDSGLPNDRFFAVRPEGSVSTLKIQRTERGDSAVYLCASSLMSITSGDNEQFFGPGTRLTVL.

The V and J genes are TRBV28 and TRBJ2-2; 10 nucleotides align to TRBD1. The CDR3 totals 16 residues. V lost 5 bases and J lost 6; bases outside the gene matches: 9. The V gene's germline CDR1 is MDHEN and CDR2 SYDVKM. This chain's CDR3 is CASSRPGQGIPGELFF. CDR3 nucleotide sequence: TGTGCCAGCAGTCGACCGGGACAGGGGATTCCCGGGGAGCTGTTTTTT.

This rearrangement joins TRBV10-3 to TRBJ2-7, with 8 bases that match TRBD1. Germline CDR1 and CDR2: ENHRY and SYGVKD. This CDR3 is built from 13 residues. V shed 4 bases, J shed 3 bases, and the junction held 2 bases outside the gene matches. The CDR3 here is CAISVGQGYEQYF. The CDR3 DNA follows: TGTGCCATCAGTGTCGGACAGGGCTACGAGCAGTACTTC.